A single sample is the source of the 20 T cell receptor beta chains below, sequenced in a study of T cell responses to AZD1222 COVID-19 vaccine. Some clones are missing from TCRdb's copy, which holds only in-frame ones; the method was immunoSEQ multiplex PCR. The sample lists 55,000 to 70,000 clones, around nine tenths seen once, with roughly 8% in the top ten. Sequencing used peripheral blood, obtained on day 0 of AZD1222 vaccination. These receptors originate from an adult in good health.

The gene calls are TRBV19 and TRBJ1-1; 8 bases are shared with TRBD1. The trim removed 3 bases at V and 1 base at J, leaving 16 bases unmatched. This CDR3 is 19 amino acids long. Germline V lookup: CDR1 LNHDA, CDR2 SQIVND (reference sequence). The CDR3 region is CASSMRGVTGVNGNTEAFF. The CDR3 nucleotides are TGTGCCAGTAGTATGAGAGGGGTGACAGGGGTGAATGGGAACACTGAAGCTTTCTTT.

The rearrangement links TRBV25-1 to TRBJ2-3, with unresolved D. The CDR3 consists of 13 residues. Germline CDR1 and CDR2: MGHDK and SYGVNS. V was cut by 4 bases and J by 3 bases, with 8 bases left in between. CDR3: CASSVTGTDTQYF. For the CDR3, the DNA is TGTGCCAGCAGTGTGACCGGGACAGATACGCAGTATTTT.

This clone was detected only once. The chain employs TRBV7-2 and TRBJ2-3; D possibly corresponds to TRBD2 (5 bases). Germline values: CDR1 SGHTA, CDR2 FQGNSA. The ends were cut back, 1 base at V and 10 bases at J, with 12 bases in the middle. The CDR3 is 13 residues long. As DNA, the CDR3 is TGTGCCAGCAGCTTAGTACCGGGGAACGCGCAGTATTTT. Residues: CASSLVPGNAQYF.

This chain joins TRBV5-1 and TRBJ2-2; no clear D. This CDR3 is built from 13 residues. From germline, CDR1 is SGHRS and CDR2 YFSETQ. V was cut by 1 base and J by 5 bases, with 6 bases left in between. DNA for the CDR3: TGCGCCAGCAGCTTGACAGTAACCGGGGAGCTGTTTTTT. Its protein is CASSLTVTGELFF.

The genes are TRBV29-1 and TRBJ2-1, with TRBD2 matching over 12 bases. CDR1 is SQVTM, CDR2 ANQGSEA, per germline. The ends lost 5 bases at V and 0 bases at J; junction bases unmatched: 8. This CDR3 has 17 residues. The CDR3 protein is CSVQGLAGRSSYNEQFF. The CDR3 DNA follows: TGCAGCGTTCAGGGACTAGCGGGCCGGAGCTCCTACAATGAGCAGTTCTTC.

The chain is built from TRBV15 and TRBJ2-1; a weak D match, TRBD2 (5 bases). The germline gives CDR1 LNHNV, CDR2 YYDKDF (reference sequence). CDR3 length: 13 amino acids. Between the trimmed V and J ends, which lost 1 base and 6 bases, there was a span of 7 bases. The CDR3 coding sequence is TGTGCCACCAGCAGAGGCGCGGGCAATGAGCAGTTCTTC. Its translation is CATSRGAGNEQFF.

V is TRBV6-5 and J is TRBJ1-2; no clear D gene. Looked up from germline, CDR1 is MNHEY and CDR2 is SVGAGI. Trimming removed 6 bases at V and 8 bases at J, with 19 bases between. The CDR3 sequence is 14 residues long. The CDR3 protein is CASRSDLPANGYTF. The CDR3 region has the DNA TGTGCCAGCAGATCCGACCTCCCGGCCAACGGCTACACCTTC.

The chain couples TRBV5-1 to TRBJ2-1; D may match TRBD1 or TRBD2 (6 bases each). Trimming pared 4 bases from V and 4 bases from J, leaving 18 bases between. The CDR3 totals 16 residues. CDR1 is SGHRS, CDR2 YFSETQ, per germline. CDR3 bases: TGCGCCAGCAGCCCTTGGGGGGCCGCGTCATACAATGAGCAGTTCTTC. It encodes CASSPWGAASYNEQFF.

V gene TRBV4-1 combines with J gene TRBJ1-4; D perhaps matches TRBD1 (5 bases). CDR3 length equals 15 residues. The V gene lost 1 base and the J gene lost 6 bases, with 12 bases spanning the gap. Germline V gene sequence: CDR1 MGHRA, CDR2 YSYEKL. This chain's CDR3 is CASSQARVWDEKLFF. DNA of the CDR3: TGCGCCAGCAGCCAAGCCAGGGTGTGGGATGAAAAACTGTTTTTT.

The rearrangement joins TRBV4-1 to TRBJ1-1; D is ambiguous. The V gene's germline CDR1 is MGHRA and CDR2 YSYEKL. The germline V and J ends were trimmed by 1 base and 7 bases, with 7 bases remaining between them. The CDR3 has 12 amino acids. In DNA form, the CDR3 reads TGCGCCAGCAGCCAAGCGGGCGATGAAGCTTTCTTT. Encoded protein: CASSQAGDEAFF.

The CDR3 region has the DNA TGCGCCAGCAGCCAAGATGGCAGCCCTCAGCCCCAGCATTTT. Translating it yields CASSQDGSPQPQHF. The gene calls are TRBV4-1 and TRBJ1-5; no reliable D call. V lost 0 bases and J lost 6, with 9 bases in between. This CDR3 is 14 amino acids long. Germline CDR1 and CDR2: MGHRA and YSYEKL.

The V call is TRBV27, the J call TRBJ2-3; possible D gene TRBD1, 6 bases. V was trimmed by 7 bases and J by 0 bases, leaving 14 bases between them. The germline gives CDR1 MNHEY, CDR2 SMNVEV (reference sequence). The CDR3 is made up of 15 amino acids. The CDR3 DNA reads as TGTGCCAGCACCACAGGGACCTCTAGCACAGATACGCAGTATTTT. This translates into CASTTGTSSTDTQYF.

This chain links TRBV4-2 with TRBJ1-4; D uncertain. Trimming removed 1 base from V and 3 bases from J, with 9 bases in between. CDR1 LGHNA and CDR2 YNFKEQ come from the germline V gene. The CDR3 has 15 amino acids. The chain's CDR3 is CASSQVARSNEKLFF. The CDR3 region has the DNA TGTGCCAGCAGCCAAGTAGCCAGGTCTAATGAAAAACTGTTTTTT.

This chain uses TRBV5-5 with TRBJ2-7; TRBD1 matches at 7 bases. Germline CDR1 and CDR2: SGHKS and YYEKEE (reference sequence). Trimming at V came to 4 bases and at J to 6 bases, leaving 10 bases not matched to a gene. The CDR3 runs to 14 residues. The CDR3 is CASSTGAGGGEQYF. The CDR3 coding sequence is TGTGCCAGCAGCACCGGGGCAGGGGGTGGCGAGCAGTACTTC.

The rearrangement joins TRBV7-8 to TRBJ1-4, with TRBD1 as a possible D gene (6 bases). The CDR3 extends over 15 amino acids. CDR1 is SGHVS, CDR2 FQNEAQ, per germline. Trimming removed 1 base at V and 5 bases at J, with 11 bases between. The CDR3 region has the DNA TGTGCCAGCAGCTTAGTGGGGGGCCTCAATGAAAAACTGTTTTTT. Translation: CASSLVGGLNEKLFF.

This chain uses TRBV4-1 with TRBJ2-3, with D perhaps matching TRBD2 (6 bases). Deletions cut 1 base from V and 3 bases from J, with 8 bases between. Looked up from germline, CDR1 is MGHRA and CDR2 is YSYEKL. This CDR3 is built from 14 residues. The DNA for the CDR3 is TGCGCCAGCAGCCAAGTGGGGGGAACAGATACGCAGTATTTT. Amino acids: CASSQVGGTDTQYF.

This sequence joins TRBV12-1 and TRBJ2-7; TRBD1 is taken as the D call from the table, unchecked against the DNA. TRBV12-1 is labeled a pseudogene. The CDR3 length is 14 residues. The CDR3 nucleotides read TGTGCCAGCAGCTTTGCGGGACAGGGTTGCGAGCAGTACTTC. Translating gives CASSFAGQGCEQYF.

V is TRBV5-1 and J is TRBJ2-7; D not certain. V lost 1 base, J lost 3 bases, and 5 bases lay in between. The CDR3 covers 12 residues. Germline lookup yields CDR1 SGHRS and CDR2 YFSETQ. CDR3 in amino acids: CASSLNYYEQYF. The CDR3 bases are TGCGCCAGCAGCTTGAACTACTACGAGCAGTACTTC. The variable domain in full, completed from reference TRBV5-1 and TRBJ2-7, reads KAGVTQTPRYLIKTRGQQVTLSCSPISGHRSVSWYQQTPGQGLQFLFEYFSETQRNKGNFPGRFSGRQFSNSRSEMNVSTLELGDSALYLCASSLNYYEQYFGPGTRLTVT.

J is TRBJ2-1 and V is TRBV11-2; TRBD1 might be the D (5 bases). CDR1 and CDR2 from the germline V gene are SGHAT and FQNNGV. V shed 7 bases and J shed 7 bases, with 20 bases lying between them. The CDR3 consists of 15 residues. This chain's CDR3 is CASNDAAAGKNEQFF. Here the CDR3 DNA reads TGTGCCAGCAACGACGCTGCGGCAGGGAAGAATGAGCAGTTCTTC.

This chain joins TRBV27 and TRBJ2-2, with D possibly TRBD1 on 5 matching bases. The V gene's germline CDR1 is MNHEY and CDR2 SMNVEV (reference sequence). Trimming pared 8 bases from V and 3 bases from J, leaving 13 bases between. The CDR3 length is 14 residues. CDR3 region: CASAWTYYTGELFF. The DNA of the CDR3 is TGTGCCAGCGCCTGGACATACTACACCGGGGAGCTGTTTTTT.